This T cell receptor (beta chain) was profiled in a study of cytomegalovirus exposure and HLA in healthy donors. In this sample, this clone turned up once. Its antigen is as yet unknown. The V gene lost 5 bases and the J gene lost 1 base, with 13 bases spanning the gap. CDR3 length equals 14 residues. CDR1 SGHDT and CDR2 YYEEEE come from the germline V gene. Whole-study results and caveats: The likely explanation for a cluster of highly shared sequence variants was sequencing artifact. Earlier analysis looked at TCR beta V segments, and most were productive about 87% or about 30% of the time. Cytomegalovirus association was assigned to 170 or so TCR beta chains. Several of the most significant clusters appeared, in a later analysis, to be linked to common viral pathogens.

The PCR had 60 Vbeta and 13 Jbeta primers. Measured with immunoSEQ multiplex PCR; TCRdb has only the in-frame clones, and not every one. The data contain more than 150,000 clones, roughly 84% of them singletons. This chain joins TRBV5-6 and TRBJ2-7; D may be TRBD1 (5 bases). The sequenced sample was PBMCs. The TCR originated in a girl less than two years old in good health and CMV-seronegative. CDR3 coding DNA: TGTGCCAGCAGTCTACCCGACAGTTCCTACGAGCAGTACTTC. This codes for CASSLPDSSYEQYF.